This TCR beta chain is drawn from a study of shared clonotypes between healthy human individuals. Whole-study context: Each donor's CD4 naive and CD4 memory cells filled three plates apiece, CD8 naive two, and CD8 memory one.

Sorted subsets were amplified in replicate PCRs using 200 ng DNA, around 30,000 T cell genomes. The assay was immunoSEQ multiplex PCR, and TCRdb's table has in-frame clones only and misses some. The sample has about a million clones; 65% to 75% are singletons. All donors qualified as healthy HIV-negative adults and had experienced no recent acute infections or vaccinations. The TCR comes from a man aged 18 to 29 in good health. The sequenced sample consisted of memory CD4+ T cells sorted from blood. Subset specified: CD45RA-negative fraction.

The CDR3 sequence is CASSLDRVVVNEQFF. The CDR3 region has the DNA TGCGCCAGCAGCTTGGACAGGGTGGTGGTCAATGAGCAGTTCTTC. The genes are TRBV5-1 and TRBJ2-1; possibly TRBD1 for D (6 bases). The CDR3 has 15 amino acids. V was clipped by 0 bases and J by 6 bases, with 13 bases between them. Germline values: CDR1 SGHRS, CDR2 YFSETQ.